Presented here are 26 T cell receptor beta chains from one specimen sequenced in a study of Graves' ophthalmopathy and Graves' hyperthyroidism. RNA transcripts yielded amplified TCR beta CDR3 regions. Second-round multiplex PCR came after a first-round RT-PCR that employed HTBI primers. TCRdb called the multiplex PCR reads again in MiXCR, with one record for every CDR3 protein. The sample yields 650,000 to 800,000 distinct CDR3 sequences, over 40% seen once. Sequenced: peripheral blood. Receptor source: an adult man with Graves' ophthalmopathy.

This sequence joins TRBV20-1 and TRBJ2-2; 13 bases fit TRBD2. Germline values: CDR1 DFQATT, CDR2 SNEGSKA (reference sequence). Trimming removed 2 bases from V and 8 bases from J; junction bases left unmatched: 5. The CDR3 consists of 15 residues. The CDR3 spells CSARTPGLAGGELFF. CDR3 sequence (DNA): TGCAGTGCTAGAACCCCGGGACTAGCGGGAGGGGAGCTGTTTTTT.

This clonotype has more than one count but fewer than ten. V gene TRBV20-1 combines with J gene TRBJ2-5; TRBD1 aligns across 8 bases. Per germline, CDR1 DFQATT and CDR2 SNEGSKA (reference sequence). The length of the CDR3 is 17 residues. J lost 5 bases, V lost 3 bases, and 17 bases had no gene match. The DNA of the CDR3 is TGCAGTGCTAGGAATGAGGACAGGGAGATATCAATGGAGACCCAGTACTTC. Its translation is CSARNEDREISMETQYF.

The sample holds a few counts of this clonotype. The CDR3, as DNA: TGTGCCAGCAGCCTGGAGGGAATCAAATCTGGAAACACCATATATTTT. It yields the protein CASSLEGIKSGNTIYF. The chain recombines TRBV5-8 with TRBJ1-3; D remains unclear. Germline CDR1 SGHTS, CDR2 YDEGEE. The V end was cut by 4 bases, the J end by 1 base, with 15 bases between. The CDR3 sequence is 16 residues long. Using reference TRBV5-8 and TRBJ1-3 for the parts outside the CDR3, the full variable domain is EAGVTQSPTHLIKTRGQQATLRCSPISGHTSVYWYQQALGLGLQFLLWYDEGEERNRGNFPPRFSGRQFPNYSSELNVNALELEDSALYLCASSLEGIKSGNTIYFGEGSWLTVV.

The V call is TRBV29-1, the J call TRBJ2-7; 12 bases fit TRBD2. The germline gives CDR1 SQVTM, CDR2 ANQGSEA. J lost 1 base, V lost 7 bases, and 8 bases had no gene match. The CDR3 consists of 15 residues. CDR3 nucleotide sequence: TGCAGCGCCAGCCGGACTAGCGGGGCTTCCTACGAGCAGTACTTC. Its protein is CSASRTSGASYEQYF.

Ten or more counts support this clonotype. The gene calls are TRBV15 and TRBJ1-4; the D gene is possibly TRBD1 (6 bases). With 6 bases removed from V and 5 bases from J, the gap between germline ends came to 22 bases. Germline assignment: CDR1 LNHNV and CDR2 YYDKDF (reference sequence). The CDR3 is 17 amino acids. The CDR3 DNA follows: TGTGCCACCAGTCCCTCGGGGGCCGGACAACGAAATGAAAAACTGTTTTTT. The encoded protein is CATSPSGAGQRNEKLFF. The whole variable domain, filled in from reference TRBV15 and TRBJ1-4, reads DAMVIQNPRYQVTQFGKPVTLSCSQTLNHNVMYWYQQKSSQAPKLLFHYYDKDFNNEADTPDNFQSRRPNTSFCFLDIRSPGLGDTAMYLCATSPSGAGQRNEKLFFGSGTQLSVL.

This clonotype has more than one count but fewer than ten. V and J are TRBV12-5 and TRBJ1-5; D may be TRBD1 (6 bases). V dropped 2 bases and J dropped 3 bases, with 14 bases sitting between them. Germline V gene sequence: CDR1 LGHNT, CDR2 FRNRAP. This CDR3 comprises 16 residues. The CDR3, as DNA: TGTGCTAGTGGTTTGCCCCAACAGGGATCCAATCAGCCCCAGCATTTT. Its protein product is CASGLPQQGSNQPQHF.

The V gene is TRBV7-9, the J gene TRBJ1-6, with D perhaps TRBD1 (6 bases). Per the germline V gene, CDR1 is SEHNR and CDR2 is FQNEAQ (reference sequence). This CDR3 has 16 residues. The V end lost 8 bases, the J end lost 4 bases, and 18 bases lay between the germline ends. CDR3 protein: CASGGDTEAYNSPLHF. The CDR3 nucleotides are TGTGCCAGCGGGGGGGACACTGAAGCTTATAATTCACCCCTCCACTTT.

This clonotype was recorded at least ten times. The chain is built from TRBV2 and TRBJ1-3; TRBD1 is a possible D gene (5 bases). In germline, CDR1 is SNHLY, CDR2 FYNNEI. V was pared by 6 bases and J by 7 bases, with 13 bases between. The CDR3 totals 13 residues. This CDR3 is CASSYQGWNTIYF. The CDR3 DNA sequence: TGTGCCAGCAGCTATCAGGGATGGAACACCATATATTTT.

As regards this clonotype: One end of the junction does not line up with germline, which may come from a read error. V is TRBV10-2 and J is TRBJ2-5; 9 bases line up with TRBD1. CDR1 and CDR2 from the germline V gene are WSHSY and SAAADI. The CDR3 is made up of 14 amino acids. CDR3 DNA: TGCGCCAGCAGTCAGACAGGGGGTCAAGAGACCCAGTGCTTC. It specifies CASSQTGGQETQCF.

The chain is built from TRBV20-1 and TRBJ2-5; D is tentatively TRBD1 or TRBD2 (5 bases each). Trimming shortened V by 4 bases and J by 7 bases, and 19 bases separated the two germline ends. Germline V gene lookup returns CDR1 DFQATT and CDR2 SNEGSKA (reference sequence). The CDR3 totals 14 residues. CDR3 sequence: CSATSGTPLGTQYF. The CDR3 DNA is TGCAGTGCTACCTCCGGGACCCCGTTGGGGACCCAGTACTTC.

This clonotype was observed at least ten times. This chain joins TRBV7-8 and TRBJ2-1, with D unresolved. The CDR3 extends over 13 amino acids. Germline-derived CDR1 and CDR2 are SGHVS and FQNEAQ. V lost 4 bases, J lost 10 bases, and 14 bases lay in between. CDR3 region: CASSYRTAREQFF. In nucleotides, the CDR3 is TGTGCCAGCAGCTACCGGACCGCTCGGGAGCAGTTCTTC.

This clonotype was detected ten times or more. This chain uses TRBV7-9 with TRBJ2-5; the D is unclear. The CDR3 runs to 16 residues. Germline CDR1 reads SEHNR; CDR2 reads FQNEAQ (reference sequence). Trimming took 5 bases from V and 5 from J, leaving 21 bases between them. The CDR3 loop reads CASSTNLGPLRETQYF. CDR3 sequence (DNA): TGTGCCAGCAGCACAAACCTAGGACCACTAAGGGAGACCCAGTACTTC.

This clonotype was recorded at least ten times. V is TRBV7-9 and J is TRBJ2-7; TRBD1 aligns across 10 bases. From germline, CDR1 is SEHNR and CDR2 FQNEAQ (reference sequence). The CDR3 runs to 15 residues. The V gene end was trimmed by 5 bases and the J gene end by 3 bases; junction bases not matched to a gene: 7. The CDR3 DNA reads TGTGCCAGCAGCCCTCGGGACAGGGGACTCTACGAGCAGTACTTC. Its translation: CASSPRDRGLYEQYF.

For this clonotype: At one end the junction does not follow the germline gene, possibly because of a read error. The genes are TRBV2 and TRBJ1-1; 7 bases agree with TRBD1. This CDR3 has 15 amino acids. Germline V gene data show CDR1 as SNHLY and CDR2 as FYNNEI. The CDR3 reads CASTGQRSGNTEAFF. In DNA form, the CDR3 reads TGTGCCAGCACGGGACAGAGGTCGGGGAACACTGAAGCTTTTTTT.

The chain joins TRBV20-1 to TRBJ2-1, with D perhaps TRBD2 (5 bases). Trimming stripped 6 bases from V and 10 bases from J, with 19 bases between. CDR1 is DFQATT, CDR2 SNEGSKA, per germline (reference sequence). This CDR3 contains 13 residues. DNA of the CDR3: TGCAGTGCCAGGAGGTCAGGCCCACTAGAGCAGTTCTTC. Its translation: CSARRSGPLEQFF.

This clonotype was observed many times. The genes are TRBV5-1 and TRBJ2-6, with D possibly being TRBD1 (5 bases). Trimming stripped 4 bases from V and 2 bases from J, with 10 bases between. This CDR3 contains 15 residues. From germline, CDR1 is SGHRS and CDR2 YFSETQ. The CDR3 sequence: CASSPSGPGANVLTF. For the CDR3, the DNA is TGCGCCAGCAGCCCTTCAGGGCCTGGGGCCAACGTCCTGACTTTC. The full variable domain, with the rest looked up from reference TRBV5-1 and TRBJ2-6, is KAGVTQTPRYLIKTRGQQVTLSCSPISGHRSVSWYQQTPGQGLQFLFEYFSETQRNKGNFPGRFSGRQFSNSRSEMNVSTLELGDSALYLCASSPSGPGANVLTFGAGSRLTVL.

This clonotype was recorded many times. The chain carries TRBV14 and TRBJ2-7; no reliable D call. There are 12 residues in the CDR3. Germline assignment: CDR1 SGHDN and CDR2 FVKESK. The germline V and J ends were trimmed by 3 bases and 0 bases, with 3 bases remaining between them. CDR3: CASSHASYEQYF. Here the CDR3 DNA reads TGTGCCAGCAGCCATGCCTCCTACGAGCAGTACTTC.

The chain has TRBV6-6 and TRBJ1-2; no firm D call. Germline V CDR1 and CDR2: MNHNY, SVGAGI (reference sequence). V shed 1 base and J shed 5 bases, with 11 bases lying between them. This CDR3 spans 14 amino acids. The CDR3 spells CASSYLDGEYGYTF. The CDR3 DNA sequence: TGTGCCAGCAGTTACTTAGACGGAGAATATGGCTACACCTTC.

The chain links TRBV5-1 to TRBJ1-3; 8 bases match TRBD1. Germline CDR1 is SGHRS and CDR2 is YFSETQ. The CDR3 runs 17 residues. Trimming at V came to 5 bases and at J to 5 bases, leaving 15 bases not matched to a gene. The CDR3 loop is CASRQTGGGQRRNTIYF. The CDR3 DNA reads TGCGCCAGCAGACAAACAGGGGGGGGCCAGCGAAGAAACACCATATATTTT. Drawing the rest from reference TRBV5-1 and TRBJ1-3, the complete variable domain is KAGVTQTPRYLIKTRGQQVTLSCSPISGHRSVSWYQQTPGQGLQFLFEYFSETQRNKGNFPGRFSGRQFSNSRSEMNVSTLELGDSALYLCASRQTGGGQRRNTIYFGEGSWLTVV.

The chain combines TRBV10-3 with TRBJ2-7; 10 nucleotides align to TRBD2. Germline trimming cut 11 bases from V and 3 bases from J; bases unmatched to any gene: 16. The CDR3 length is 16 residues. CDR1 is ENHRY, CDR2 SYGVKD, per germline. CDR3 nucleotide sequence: TGTGCCGCCAGTGATTCGAGCGGGAGGGCGAACTACGAGCAGTACTTC. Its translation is CAASDSSGRANYEQYF.

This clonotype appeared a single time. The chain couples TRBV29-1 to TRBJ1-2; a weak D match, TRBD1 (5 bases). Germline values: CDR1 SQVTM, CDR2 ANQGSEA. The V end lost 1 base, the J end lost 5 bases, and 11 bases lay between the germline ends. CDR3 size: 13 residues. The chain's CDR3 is CSVEATVGYGYTF. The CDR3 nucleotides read TGCAGCGTTGAAGCGACAGTTGGATATGGCTACACCTTC. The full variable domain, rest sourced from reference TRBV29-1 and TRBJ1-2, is SAVISQKPSRDICQRGTSLTIQCQVDSQVTMMFWYRQQPGQSLTLIATANQGSEATYESGFVIDKFPISRPNLTFSTLTVSNMSPEDSSIYLCSVEATVGYGYTFGSGTRLTVV.

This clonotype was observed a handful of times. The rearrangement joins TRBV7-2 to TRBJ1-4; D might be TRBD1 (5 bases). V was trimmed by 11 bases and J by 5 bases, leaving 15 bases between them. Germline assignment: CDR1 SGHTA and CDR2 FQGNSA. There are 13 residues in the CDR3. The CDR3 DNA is TGTGCCTGGAGTAGGGGACCCAATGAAAAACTGTTTTTT. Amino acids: CAWSRGPNEKLFF.

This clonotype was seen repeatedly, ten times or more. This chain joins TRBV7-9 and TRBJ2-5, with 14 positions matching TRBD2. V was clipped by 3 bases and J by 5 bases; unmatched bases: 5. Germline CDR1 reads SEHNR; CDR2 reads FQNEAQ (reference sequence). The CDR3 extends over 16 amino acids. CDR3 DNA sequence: TGTGCCAGCAGCTTGGGGACTAGCGGGAGTCGGGAGACCCAGTACTTC. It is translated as CASSLGTSGSRETQYF.

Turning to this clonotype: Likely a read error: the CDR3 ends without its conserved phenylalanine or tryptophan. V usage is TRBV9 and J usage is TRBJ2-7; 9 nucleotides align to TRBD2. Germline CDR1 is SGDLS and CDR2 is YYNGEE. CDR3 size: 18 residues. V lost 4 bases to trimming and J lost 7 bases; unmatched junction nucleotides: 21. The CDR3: CASSQERAGGPVGREQYL. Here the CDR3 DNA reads TGTGCCAGCAGCCAGGAAAGGGCGGGAGGGCCGGTTGGAAGGGAGCAGTACCTC.

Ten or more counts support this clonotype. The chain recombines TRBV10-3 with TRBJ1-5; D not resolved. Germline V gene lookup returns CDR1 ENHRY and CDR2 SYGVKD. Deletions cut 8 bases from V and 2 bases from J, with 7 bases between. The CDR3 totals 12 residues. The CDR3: CAIPYGNQPQHF. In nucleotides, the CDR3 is TGTGCCATCCCCTACGGCAATCAGCCCCAGCATTTT.

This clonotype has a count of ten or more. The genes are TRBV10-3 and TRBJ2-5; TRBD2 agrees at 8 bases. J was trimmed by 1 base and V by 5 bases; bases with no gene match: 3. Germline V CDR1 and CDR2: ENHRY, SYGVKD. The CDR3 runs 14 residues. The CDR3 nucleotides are TGTGCCATCAGTCCTACTAGCGGCCAAGAGACCCAGTACTTC. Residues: CAISPTSGQETQYF.